Shown below are 18 T cell receptor beta chains from a single sample sequenced in a study of cytomegalovirus exposure and HLA in healthy donors. PCR employed 60 Vbeta and 13 Jbeta primers. Repertoires were generated with immunoSEQ multiplex PCR, while TCRdb's copy carries only in-frame clones and drops some. The table shows roughly 110,000 clones, with 65% to 80% occurring only once. The sample consisted of PBMCs. Every receptor here comes from a woman in her 50s in good health and CMV-seropositive.

The V and J genes are TRBV7-9 and TRBJ1-2; TRBD1 matches 9 bases. V lost 4 bases to trimming and J lost 0 bases; unmatched junction nucleotides: 12. The CDR3 runs 18 residues. Per the germline V gene, CDR1 is SEHNR and CDR2 is FQNEAQ (reference sequence). In DNA form, the CDR3 reads TGTGCCAGCAGCTACCTTTCGTGGACAGGGGAGGCTAACTATGGCTACACCTTC. Amino acids: CASSYLSWTGEANYGYTF.

The J gene is TRBJ1-3, the V gene TRBV7-6, with unresolved D. Germline V gene lookup returns CDR1 SGHVS and CDR2 FNYEAQ. CDR3 length: 17 amino acids. V shed 5 bases and J shed 0 bases, with 17 bases lying between them. The CDR3 protein is CASSRDYDGSSGNTIYF. In nucleotides, the CDR3 is TGTGCCAGCAGCCGAGATTACGACGGGAGCTCTGGAAACACCATATATTTT.

This chain joins TRBV7-9 and TRBJ1-2, with D unresolved. This CDR3 comprises 12 residues. From germline, CDR1 is SEHNR and CDR2 FQNEAQ (reference sequence). Trimming removed 7 bases at V and 7 bases at J, with 13 bases between. In DNA form, the CDR3 reads TGTGCCAGCACCTCCCCCACCGGTGGCTACACCTTC. Encoded protein: CASTSPTGGYTF.

This chain joins TRBV7-9 and TRBJ2-7; tentative D call: TRBD2 (5 bases). CDR3 length: 14 amino acids. Germline V lookup: CDR1 SEHNR, CDR2 FQNEAQ (reference sequence). CDR3 in amino acids: CSSQVDLAHYEQYF. Written as DNA, the CDR3 is TGTTCCTCCCAGGTCGACCTAGCCCACTACGAGCAGTACTTC.

The chain combines TRBV2 with TRBJ1-5; TRBD1 agrees at 8 bases. The junction had 7 bases not matched to a gene; V was cut back by 6 bases and J by 6 bases. CDR1 and CDR2 from the germline V gene are SNHLY and FYNNEI. The length of the CDR3 is 14 residues. Here the CDR3 DNA reads TGTGCCAGCAGCCAAACAGGGGGGTTTCAGCCCCAGCATTTT. This sequence encodes CASSQTGGFQPQHF.

V gene TRBV15 combines with J gene TRBJ2-4, with D maybe TRBD2 (6 bases). Trimming took 6 bases from V and 7 from J, leaving 19 bases between them. The CDR3 is made up of 15 amino acids. Germline CDR1 reads LNHNV; CDR2 reads YYDKDF (reference sequence). CDR3 nucleotide sequence: TGTGCCACCAGTAATCCGCGGCGGGGTGTCAACATTCAGTACTTC. This encodes CATSNPRRGVNIQYF.

This chain uses TRBV19 with TRBJ2-3; the D gene is possibly TRBD1 (5 bases). V gave up 3 bases and J gave up 0 bases, with 13 bases separating them. The CDR3 contains 16 residues. The germline V gene has CDR1 LNHDA and CDR2 SQIVND (reference sequence). In nucleotides, the CDR3 is TGTGCCAGTAGTATCGAAGACAGAGCTAGCACAGATACGCAGTATTTT. Translated: CASSIEDRASTDTQYF. The variable domain in full, with the rest retrieved from reference TRBV19 and TRBJ2-3, is DGGITQSPKYLFRKEGQNVTLSCEQNLNHDAMYWYRQDPGQGLRLIYYSQIVNDFQKGDIAEGYSVSREKKESFPLTVTSAQKNPTAFYLCASSIEDRASTDTQYFGPGTRLTVL.

This rearrangement joins TRBV28 to TRBJ2-2, with TRBD2 matching 12 bases. The CDR3 extends over 17 amino acids. In germline, CDR1 is MDHEN, CDR2 SYDVKM. V trimming: 8 bases; J trimming: 4 bases; junction bases outside the gene matches: 11. The CDR3, as DNA: TGTGCCAGCCAGAGACTAGCGGGGGTTAGTGGCACCGGGGAGCTGTTTTTT. Its translation: CASQRLAGVSGTGELFF. Based on the CDR3 plus reference TRBV28 and TRBJ2-2, the full variable domain is DVKVTQSSRYLVKRTGEKVFLECVQDMDHENMFWYRQDPGLGLRLIYFSYDVKMKEKGDIPEGYSVSREKKERFSLILESASTNQTSMYLCASQRLAGVSGTGELFFGEGSRLTVL.

V gene TRBV18 combines with J gene TRBJ2-1; 9 bases map to TRBD2. The CDR3 spans 16 residues. Germline-derived CDR1 and CDR2 are KGHSH and LQKENI. After removal of 3 bases from V and 3 bases from J, the junction contained 6 bases not matched to a gene. For the CDR3, the DNA is TGTGCCAGCTCACCCTTAGCGGGGGTCAACTACAATGAGCAGTTCTTC. Translating it yields CASSPLAGVNYNEQFF.

The genes are TRBV5-1 and TRBJ1-6; 8 bases are shared with TRBD1. CDR1 and CDR2 (germline): SGHRS, YFSETQ. The V gene end was trimmed by 4 bases and the J gene end by 8 bases; junction bases not matched to a gene: 8. The CDR3 has 15 residues. The CDR3 spells CASSTAGQGDSPLHF. The CDR3 bases are TGCGCCAGCAGCACGGCAGGACAGGGTGATTCACCCCTCCACTTT.

J is TRBJ2-7 and V is TRBV27; D perhaps matches TRBD2 (6 bases). The CDR3 is 13 residues long. Looked up from germline, CDR1 is MNHEY and CDR2 is SMNVEV (reference sequence). V gave up 4 bases and J gave up 7 bases, with 14 bases separating them. This CDR3 is CASSSLAGGEQYF. Written as DNA, the CDR3 is TGTGCCAGCAGTTCCCTAGCTGGGGGGGAGCAGTACTTC.

The chain uses TRBV28 and TRBJ1-1, with TRBD1 identical over 11 bases. This CDR3 has 15 amino acids. CDR1 MDHEN and CDR2 SYDVKM come from the germline V gene. V trimming: 4 bases; J trimming: 5 bases; junction bases outside the gene matches: 6. For the CDR3, the DNA is TGTGCCAGCAGTTCGGCGGGACAGGGGGGAACTGAAGCTTTCTTT. This gives the protein CASSSAGQGGTEAFF.

The chain joins TRBV6-1 to TRBJ1-5; D is unclear. The CDR3 totals 13 residues. V was shortened by 1 base and J by 5 bases, with 6 bases between the two germline ends. Germline V gene data show CDR1 as MNHNS and CDR2 as SASEGT. The CDR3 reads CASSEGLHQPQHF. CDR3 nucleotide sequence: TGTGCCAGCAGTGAAGGGCTTCATCAGCCCCAGCATTTT.

The genes are TRBV6-1 and TRBJ1-6; a weak D match, TRBD1 (6 bases). Germline CDR1 MNHNS, CDR2 SASEGT. Trimming left V 2 bases short and J 6 bases short, with 11 bases between. CDR3 length: 15 amino acids. The CDR3 sequence: CASSEQGGFNSPLHF. The CDR3 DNA is TGTGCCAGCAGTGAACAAGGGGGTTTTAATTCACCCCTCCACTTT.

The chain uses TRBV14 and TRBJ2-5; D is possibly TRBD1 (6 bases). The CDR3 has 16 amino acids. V lost 4 bases to trimming and J lost 0 bases, with 15 bases between them. Germline CDR1 is SGHDN and CDR2 is FVKESK. The CDR3 protein is CASSRGTNRYQETQYF. The CDR3, as DNA: TGTGCCAGCAGCCGGGGGACAAATCGGTACCAAGAGACCCAGTACTTC.

The gene calls are TRBV27 and TRBJ2-5; 9 bases map to TRBD1. In germline, CDR1 is MNHEY, CDR2 SMNVEV (reference sequence). The CDR3 has 15 residues. J was trimmed by 4 bases and V by 3 bases; bases with no gene match: 6. The CDR3 loop is CASSFHLTGGETQYF. CDR3 nucleotides: TGTGCCAGCAGTTTCCACTTGACAGGGGGAGAGACCCAGTACTTC.

The chain uses TRBV6-1 and TRBJ1-5; D uncertain. The CDR3 contains 13 residues. The V and J ends lost 6 bases and 0 bases respectively, with 6 bases between them. Looked up from germline, CDR1 is MNHNS and CDR2 is SASEGT. CDR3 nucleotide sequence: TGTGCCAGCAGGGCCCGTAGCAATCAGCCCCAGCATTTT. Translating gives CASRARSNQPQHF.

This clone came up a few times. The chain carries TRBV15 and TRBJ2-3; 7 positions match TRBD2. Trimming at V came to 0 bases and at J to 9 bases, leaving 6 bases not matched to a gene. CDR1 and CDR2 (germline): LNHNV, YYDKDF (reference sequence). This CDR3 has 14 amino acids. The CDR3 DNA sequence: TGTGCCACCAGCAGAGAACCGCGGGGGAGCACGCAGTATTTT. It codes for CATSREPRGSTQYF.